The entry that follows covers one TCR beta chain sequence. This sample is drawn from a study of regulatory T cells in long-lasting Graves disease. Time point: newly diagnosed GD, antithyroid drugs for less than 3 months. Isolated PBMC RNA provided the starting material for the TCR library. Germline loops: CDR1 SNHLY, CDR2 FYNNEI. This CDR3 contains 17 residues. V was clipped by 9 bases and J by 0 bases, with 21 bases between them. Construction of the TCR beta libraries employed iRepertoire HTBI primers in conjunction with Arm-PCR of CDR3 regions. Using its own MiXCR run on the multiplex PCR reads, TCRdb lists one record per CDR3 protein. Seen here are 350,000 to 450,000 distinct CDR3 sequences, 15% observed once, and the top ten hold 16%. These data are also associated with another study on T cells in Graves' hyperthyroidism and ophthalmopathy. As that study records: The HTBI set primed first-round TCR CDR3 RT-PCR.

The rearrangement links TRBV2 to TRBJ1-3; D possibly corresponds to TRBD1 (5 bases). The TCR comes from a woman in her thirties with Graves disease. Sequencing used peripheral blood mononuclear cells (PBMCs), obtained at new diagnosis, from a patient treated with antithyroid drugs. Here the CDR3 reads CASLLRDSRSSGNTIYF. CDR3 in DNA: TGTGCCAGTTTGCTCCGGGACTCAAGATCCTCTGGAAACACCATATATTTT.